One sample yielded the 26 T cell receptor beta chains listed below, sequenced in a study of cytomegalovirus exposure and HLA in healthy donors. This PCR relied on a set of 60 Vbeta primers and 13 Jbeta primers. Some clones are missing from TCRdb's copy, which holds only in-frame ones; the method was immunoSEQ multiplex PCR. The sample consists of 120,000 to 150,000 clones, about 80% of them appearing once. What was sequenced was PBMCs. Receptors originate from a man aged 40-55 years in good health and CMV-seropositive.

The chain couples TRBV2 to TRBJ1-1, with D uncertain. Germline V lookup: CDR1 SNHLY, CDR2 FYNNEI. The V end was cut by 6 bases, the J end by 5 bases, with 16 bases between. This CDR3 is 14 amino acids long. The CDR3 DNA reads as TGTGCCAGCAGCTTAGTCGGAGGTGGGACTGAAGCTTTCTTT. It is translated as CASSLVGGGTEAFF.

This sequence joins TRBV7-9 and TRBJ2-5; D is unclear. CDR3 size: 15 residues. V was pared by 1 base and J by 1 base, with 10 bases between. Germline V gene sequence: CDR1 SEHNR, CDR2 FQNEAQ (reference sequence). CDR3 in amino acids: CASSLGATLQETQYF. The DNA for the CDR3 is TGTGCCAGCAGCTTAGGAGCGACCCTCCAAGAGACCCAGTACTTC.

This chain connects TRBV4-1 to TRBJ2-7; D is perhaps TRBD2 (6 bases). Germline V CDR1 and CDR2: MGHRA, YSYEKL. This CDR3 region has 14 residues. Trimming removed 1 base at V and 4 bases at J, with 11 bases between. The CDR3 region is CASSQGGVRYEQYF. CDR3 nucleotide sequence: TGCGCCAGCAGCCAAGGGGGGGTAAGGTACGAGCAGTACTTC.

The J gene is TRBJ2-2, the V gene TRBV5-4, with TRBD1 matching 10 bases. V shed 0 bases and J 6 bases; nucleotides not matched to a gene: 2. Germline values: CDR1 SGHNT, CDR2 YYREEE (reference sequence). There are 15 residues in the CDR3. DNA for the CDR3: TGTGCCAGCAGCTTGGGGACAGGGGGAGCCGGGGAGCTGTTTTTT. This codes for CASSLGTGGAGELFF.

This clone has only a few counts. The genes are TRBV7-2 and TRBJ2-7; perhaps TRBD1 as D (6 bases). The germline V gene has CDR1 SGHTA and CDR2 FQGNSA. V lost 4 bases and J lost 9, with 19 bases in between. This CDR3 is 14 amino acids long. Here the CDR3 reads CASSSQTQGWRQYF. CDR3 sequence (DNA): TGTGCCAGCAGCTCGCAAACACAGGGTTGGAGGCAGTACTTC.

Comments on this clone: Relative to the germline gene, one junction end is altered; a read error may explain this. The V gene is TRBV7-2, the J gene TRBJ2-6; D may be TRBD1 (5 bases). The CDR3 is 15 residues long. Germline lookup yields CDR1 SGHTA and CDR2 FQGNSA. Here the CDR3 reads CASSLAGAGANGLTF. CDR3 nucleotides: TGTGCCAGCAGCTTAGCAGGGGCTGGGGCCAACGGCCTGACTTTC.

The genes are TRBV14 and TRBJ2-2; D gene uncertain. The CDR3 contains 13 residues. Trimming removed 2 bases from V and 3 bases from J, with 4 bases in between. The V gene's germline CDR1 is SGHDN and CDR2 FVKESK. The CDR3 loop reads CASSQQYTGELFF. In DNA, the CDR3 is TGTGCCAGCAGCCAACAGTACACCGGGGAGCTGTTTTTT.

The rearrangement joins TRBV5-1 to TRBJ2-1; D possibly corresponds to TRBD2 (7 bases). The CDR3 is made up of 16 amino acids. Germline CDR1 is SGHRS and CDR2 is YFSETQ. V lost 4 bases and J lost 4, with 18 bases in between. The CDR3 sequence is CASSPTGGGRYNEQFF. CDR3 nucleotides: TGCGCCAGCAGCCCCACTGGGGGGGGCCGTTACAATGAGCAGTTCTTC.

In this sample, this clone turned up many times. The J gene is TRBJ1-5, the V gene TRBV7-9; D may be TRBD1 (5 bases). With 1 base removed from V and 3 bases from J, the gap between germline ends came to 7 bases. This CDR3 contains 14 residues. Germline V gene lookup returns CDR1 SEHNR and CDR2 FQNEAQ (reference sequence). The CDR3 here is CASSLGQTNQPQHF. Written as DNA, the CDR3 is TGTGCCAGCAGCTTAGGACAGACCAATCAGCCCCAGCATTTT.

This chain connects TRBV25-1 to TRBJ2-1, with TRBD2 matching over 7 bases. CDR1 and CDR2 (germline): MGHDK, SYGVNS. V lost 5 bases to trimming and J lost 0 bases; unmatched junction nucleotides: 7. The CDR3 has 16 residues. Here the CDR3 DNA reads TGTGCCAGCAGTTCCGTGGGGGGGATCTCCTACAATGAGCAGTTCTTC. Translating it yields CASSSVGGISYNEQFF.

This chain joins TRBV7-9 and TRBJ2-1, with D perhaps TRBD2 (5 bases). The V end was cut by 6 bases, the J end by 3 bases, with 12 bases between. The germline V gene encodes CDR1 SEHNR and CDR2 FQNEAQ (reference sequence). The CDR3 length is 14 residues. CDR3 region: CASSPGSRYNEQFF. Here the CDR3 DNA reads TGTGCCAGCAGTCCGGGGAGCCGCTACAATGAGCAGTTCTTC.

This sequence joins TRBV7-2 and TRBJ2-1, with a weak D call TRBD2 (5 bases). This CDR3 contains 17 residues. CDR1 and CDR2 (germline): SGHTA, FQGNSA. V was cut by 3 bases and J by 0 bases, with 15 bases left in between. CDR3 in DNA: TGTGCCAGCAGCTTGAGTTCTAGCAGCGGCTCCTACAATGAGCAGTTCTTC. Translation gives CASSLSSSSGSYNEQFF.

V gene TRBV4-3 combines with J gene TRBJ2-7; TRBD2 is a possible D gene (6 bases). The CDR3 is 14 amino acids. The germline V and J ends were trimmed by 1 base and 2 bases, with 9 bases remaining between them. Germline CDR1 LGHNA, CDR2 YSLEER. The CDR3 sequence is CASSQGRGTYEQYF. The CDR3 coding sequence is TGCGCCAGCAGCCAAGGACGGGGGACCTACGAGCAGTACTTC.

The genes are TRBV6-5 and TRBJ2-2; 7 bases line up with TRBD2. The V gene end was trimmed by 11 bases and the J gene end by 5 bases; junction bases not matched to a gene: 8. The CDR3 loop spans 13 amino acids. Germline V lookup: CDR1 MNHEY, CDR2 SVGAGI. CDR3 in amino acids: CAGRESGTGELFF. In DNA, the CDR3 is TGTGCCGGGCGGGAGAGCGGGACCGGGGAGCTGTTTTTT.

V is TRBV2 and J is TRBJ1-2; tentatively, D is TRBD1 (5 bases). Germline CDR1 SNHLY, CDR2 FYNNEI. There are 12 residues in the CDR3. V shed 7 bases and J shed 5 bases, with 11 bases lying between them. The CDR3 nucleotides read TGTGCCAGCACGGGGGGTATTTATGGCTACACCTTC. Translation gives CASTGGIYGYTF.

The rearrangement uses TRBV18 and TRBJ2-4; 9 positions agree with TRBD2. The CDR3 extends over 15 amino acids. V lost 4 bases to trimming and J lost 0 bases; unmatched junction nucleotides: 1. Germline loops: CDR1 KGHSH, CDR2 LQKENI. The CDR3 spells CASSLAGAAKNIQYF. CDR3 nucleotides: TGTGCCAGCTCACTAGCGGGAGCAGCCAAAAACATTCAGTACTTC.

This sequence joins TRBV5-4 and TRBJ1-2; 7 nucleotides align to TRBD1. The CDR3 is 14 amino acids. Germline-derived CDR1 and CDR2 are SGHNT and YYREEE (reference sequence). J lost 4 bases, V lost 7 bases, and 10 bases had no gene match. The CDR3 region is CASGPDRAAYGYTF. The CDR3 region has the DNA TGTGCCAGCGGCCCTGACAGGGCCGCCTATGGCTACACCTTC.

The chain combines TRBV7-9 with TRBJ2-2; unclear D gene. The V end lost 5 bases, the J end lost 5 bases, and 9 bases lay between the germline ends. Germline-derived CDR1 and CDR2 are SEHNR and FQNEAQ (reference sequence). This CDR3 is 13 amino acids long. The CDR3 sequence: CASSPSGTGELFF. CDR3 sequence (DNA): TGTGCCAGCAGCCCTTCCGGGACCGGGGAGCTGTTTTTT. Full variable domain (outside the CDR3, taken from reference TRBV7-9 and TRBJ2-2): DTGVSQNPRHKITKRGQNVTFRCDPISEHNRLYWYRQTLGQGPEFLTYFQNEAQLEKSRLLSDRFSAERPKGSFSTLEIQRTEQGDSAMYLCASSPSGTGELFFGEGSRLTVL.

The chain couples TRBV7-8 to TRBJ2-6; weak D call: TRBD2 (5 bases). CDR3 length equals 15 residues. Germline CDR1 is SGHVS and CDR2 is FQNEAQ. The germline V and J ends were trimmed by 7 bases and 1 base, with 11 bases remaining between them. The CDR3 coding sequence is TGTGCCAGCATGTTAAGGGAGTCTGGGGCCAACGTCCTGACTTTC. It is translated as CASMLRESGANVLTF.

The genes are TRBV5-5 and TRBJ1-2; D might be TRBD1 (6 bases). Germline V gives CDR1 SGHKS, CDR2 YYEKEE (reference sequence). Trimming shortened V by 4 bases and J by 8 bases, and 12 bases separated the two germline ends. This CDR3 contains 12 residues. CDR3 sequence: CASSADRSGYTF. The CDR3 DNA sequence: TGTGCCAGCAGCGCGGACAGATCGGGCTACACCTTC.

J is TRBJ2-7 and V is TRBV4-1; 8 bases agree with TRBD1. The trim removed 4 bases at V and 6 bases at J, leaving 8 bases unmatched. This CDR3 has 14 amino acids. The germline CDR1 and CDR2 sequences are MGHRA and YSYEKL. CDR3 bases: TGCGCCAGCAGCCTCGGACAGGGAACCCTCGAGCAGTACTTC. Encoded protein: CASSLGQGTLEQYF.

The chain carries TRBV11-2 and TRBJ2-2; no definite D call. The CDR3 is 15 residues long. V lost 8 bases and J lost 7, with 20 bases in between. Germline V gene sequence: CDR1 SGHAT, CDR2 FQNNGV. CDR3 in amino acids: CASSVTLELGGELFF. As DNA, the CDR3 is TGTGCCAGCTCGGTGACTCTCGAGTTGGGCGGGGAGCTGTTTTTT. Filled out from reference TRBV11-2 and TRBJ2-2, the complete variable domain reads EAGVAQSPRYKIIEKRQSVAFWCNPISGHATLYWYQQILGQGPKLLIQFQNNGVVDDSQLPKDRFSAERLKGVDSTLKIQPAKLEDSAVYLCASSVTLELGGELFFGEGSRLTVL.

Only one count was recorded for this clone. V usage is TRBV5-1 and J usage is TRBJ2-3; D may be TRBD2 (6 bases). The germline V gene encodes CDR1 SGHRS and CDR2 YFSETQ. Trimming stripped 4 bases from V and 4 bases from J, with 19 bases between. There are 16 residues in the CDR3. CDR3 protein: CASSPLRDSGPDTQYF. The CDR3 nucleotides are TGCGCCAGCAGCCCACTTCGGGATAGCGGCCCAGATACGCAGTATTTT.

CDR3: CASSIGDRVDAEAFF. CDR3 sequence (DNA): TGTGCCAGTAGTATAGGGGACAGGGTCGACGCTGAAGCTTTCTTT. The chain has TRBV19 and TRBJ1-1, with TRBD1 matching 9 bases. Per the germline V gene, CDR1 is LNHDA and CDR2 is SQIVND (reference sequence). The CDR3 is 15 residues long. V gave up 1 base and J gave up 6 bases; unmatched junction bases: 6.

The chain uses TRBV29-1 and TRBJ1-1, with D hard to call. Trimming pared 7 bases from V and 7 bases from J, leaving 10 bases between. Looked up from germline, CDR1 is SQVTM and CDR2 is ANQGSEA. The CDR3 is 10 residues long. CDR3 in DNA: TGCAGCGCCCTCACCTATGAAGCTTTCTTT. This sequence encodes CSALTYEAFF. The variable domain in full, with the rest retrieved from reference TRBV29-1 and TRBJ1-1, is SAVISQKPSRDICQRGTSLTIQCQVDSQVTMMFWYRQQPGQSLTLIATANQGSEATYESGFVIDKFPISRPNLTFSTLTVSNMSPEDSSIYLCSALTYEAFFGQGTRLTVV.

The chain recombines TRBV5-1 with TRBJ2-7; 9 nucleotides agree with TRBD2. V shed 4 bases and J 5 bases; nucleotides not matched to a gene: 7. Germline CDR1 is SGHRS and CDR2 is YFSETQ. The CDR3 spans 14 residues. The CDR3 region is CASSPSGAGHEQYF. CDR3 nucleotides: TGCGCCAGCAGCCCTAGCGGGGCGGGTCACGAGCAGTACTTC. The entire variable domain, with the rest obtained from reference TRBV5-1 and TRBJ2-7, is as follows: KAGVTQTPRYLIKTRGQQVTLSCSPISGHRSVSWYQQTPGQGLQFLFEYFSETQRNKGNFPGRFSGRQFSNSRSEMNVSTLELGDSALYLCASSPSGAGHEQYFGPGTRLTVT.